The entry below gives a single TCR beta chain sequence along with its context. The sample originates from a study of shared clonotypes between healthy human individuals. This CDR3 is built from 14 residues. V was trimmed by 1 base and J by 2 bases, leaving 9 bases between them. Germline V gene sequence: CDR1 SGHAT, CDR2 FQNNGV. The authors split each subset's genomic DNA evenly across several immunoSEQ plates. Using immunoSEQ multiplex PCR, the repertoire was profiled, and TCRdb retains in-frame clones only, with some absent. Of more than 2 million clones in the sample, over 85% were seen once. CD8 cells classed as naive were CD45RO-negative and positively selected for CCR7, excluding terminally differentiated effector memory CD45RA+ cells. Each donor was a Caucasian adult residing in Nashville, Tennessee.

The gene calls are TRBV11-2 and TRBJ2-7; no firm D call. This receptor was taken from a man in his late teens or twenties in good health. Some clones in this sample may be carry-over from other donors' samples. Sequencing was performed on naive CD8+ T cells from PBMCs. The CDR3 nucleotides read TGTGCCAGCAGCTTAGTTTTACGAGCCTACGAGCAGTACTTC. It encodes CASSLVLRAYEQYF.